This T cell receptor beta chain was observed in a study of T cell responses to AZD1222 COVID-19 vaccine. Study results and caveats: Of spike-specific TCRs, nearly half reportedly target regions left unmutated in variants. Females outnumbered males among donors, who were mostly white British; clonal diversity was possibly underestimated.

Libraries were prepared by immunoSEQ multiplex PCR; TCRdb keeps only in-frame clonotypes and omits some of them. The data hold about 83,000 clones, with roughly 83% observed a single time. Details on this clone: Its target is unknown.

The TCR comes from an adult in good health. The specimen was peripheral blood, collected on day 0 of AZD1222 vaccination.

CDR3 region: CARSLAGSGRLEQYF. CDR3 sequence (DNA): TGTGCCAGAAGCTTGGCGGGTAGCGGGAGGCTAGAGCAGTACTTC. This chain links TRBV5-3 with TRBJ2-7; 10 bases match TRBD2. TRBV5-3 counts as an open reading frame of uncertain function. The V segment lost 0 bases and the J segment 7 bases; nucleotides outside the gene matches: 7. The length of the CDR3 is 15 residues.